Shown below are 20 T cell receptor beta chains from a single sample sequenced in a study of beta chain features in type 1 diabetes (dated by TCRdb to the late 2010s). General conclusions and limits of the study: A moderate but significant shortening of TCRB CDR3 length was observed in type 1 diabetes patients in all four CD4+ subsets.

Receptor amplification or capture employed the immunoSEQ multiplex PCR assay. All of the isolated RNA was reverse transcribed with the High Capacity cDNA Reverse Transcription Kit, so expressed TCRB transcripts were sequenced. In its TCRdb copy, this immuneACCESS table keeps in-frame sequences only and misses some clones. Where compared with another copy, unresolved V genes explain less than half of these, and the others have no known cause. The sample records hundreds of thousands of clones, approximately 16% of which are singletons. 0.015% of the sample comes from the top ten. These receptors are not linked to any known antigen. The sample taken for sequencing was naive CD4+ T cells from blood. The intended sense of this specimen's cell subset or site label: true naive CD4+ T cells. The source is a young man with type 1 diabetes.

This chain uses TRBV30 with TRBJ2-7; TRBD2 agrees at 15 bases. The junction had 2 bases not matched to a gene; V was cut back by 4 bases and J by 4 bases. This CDR3 is 14 amino acids long. Germline CDR1 and CDR2: GTSNPN and SVGIG (reference sequence). The CDR3 loop reads CAWTGLAGGYEQYF. The CDR3 nucleotides read TGTGCCTGGACGGGACTAGCGGGGGGATACGAGCAGTACTTC.

V gene TRBV19 combines with J gene TRBJ1-2; D might be TRBD1 (5 bases). This CDR3 comprises 13 residues. Germline-derived CDR1 and CDR2 are LNHDA and SQIVND (reference sequence). Deletions cut 5 bases from V and 4 bases from J, with 11 bases between. The CDR3 protein is CASSFGAGYGYTF. In DNA, the CDR3 is TGTGCCAGTAGTTTTGGGGCTGGCTATGGCTACACCTTC.

The rearrangement links TRBV30 to TRBJ1-5; no firm D call. Germline CDR1 and CDR2: GTSNPN and SVGIG (reference sequence). The CDR3 extends over 15 amino acids. V lost 0 bases to trimming and J lost 2 bases, with 11 bases between them. The CDR3 loop is CAWSVLGAGNQPQHF. The DNA of the CDR3 is TGTGCCTGGAGTGTACTCGGCGCGGGCAATCAGCCCCAGCATTTT.

The V and J genes are TRBV29-1 and TRBJ2-7; D is unclear. The CDR3 sequence is 13 residues long. Trimming removed 5 bases at V and 2 bases at J, with 13 bases between. CDR1 SQVTM and CDR2 ANQGSEA come from the germline V gene. CDR3 sequence (DNA): TGCAGCGTTATGCTAGATCGGGCCTACGAGCAGTACTTC. Translating gives CSVMLDRAYEQYF.

This clone was observed a few times. The J gene is TRBJ2-3, the V gene TRBV9; TRBD2 might be the D (7 bases). CDR1 is SGDLS, CDR2 YYNGEE, per germline. This CDR3 has 17 amino acids. Trimming cost V 1 base and J 0 bases, with 15 bases left between them. The CDR3 nucleotides are TGTGCCAGCAGCGTAAACGTGGCGGGGGCGAGCACAGATACGCAGTATTTT. Residues: CASSVNVAGASTDTQYF.

This clone was observed a handful of times. This rearrangement joins TRBV5-4 to TRBJ2-1, with 7 bases identical to TRBD2. This CDR3 is 17 amino acids long. V lost 0 bases to trimming and J lost 1 base; unmatched junction nucleotides: 7. The germline V gene has CDR1 SGHNT and CDR2 YYREEE (reference sequence). CDR3 DNA: TGTGCCAGCAGCTTGGGTGCGGGAGTAAGGTCCTACAATGAGCAGTTCTTC. Translation gives CASSLGAGVRSYNEQFF. The full variable domain, completed using reference TRBV5-4 and TRBJ2-1, is ETGVTQSPTHLIKTRGQQVTLRCSSQSGHNTVSWYQQALGQGPQFIFQYYREEENGRGNFPPRFSGLQFPNYSSELNVNALELDDSALYLCASSLGAGVRSYNEQFFGPGTRLTVL.

This clone was seen only a few times. This chain uses TRBV6-6 with TRBJ2-5, with 9 bases fitting TRBD2. The CDR3 consists of 16 residues. CDR1 is MNHNY, CDR2 SVGAGI, per germline (reference sequence). V lost 2 bases and J lost 1; bases outside the gene matches: 5. The CDR3 DNA reads as TGTGCCAGCAGTTACGCGGCTAGCGGGACCCAAGAGACCCAGTACTTC. This codes for CASSYAASGTQETQYF.

In this sample, this clone turned up a few times. This chain uses TRBV6-6 with TRBJ2-5; 9 bases are shared with TRBD1. Germline CDR1 is MNHNY and CDR2 is SVGAGI (reference sequence). The CDR3 is made up of 14 amino acids. The trim removed 5 bases at V and 5 bases at J, leaving 6 bases unmatched. CDR3 amino acids: CASSRTGEEETQYF. CDR3 bases: TGTGCCAGCAGTCGGACAGGGGAGGAGGAGACCCAGTACTTC.

The chain recombines TRBV7-2 with TRBJ2-5, with a possible D match to TRBD2 (6 bases). The CDR3 sequence is 14 residues long. Trimming cost V 5 bases and J 1 base, with 11 bases left between them. Germline V gives CDR1 SGHTA, CDR2 FQGNSA. CDR3 loop: CASSVSGPQETQYF. The DNA for the CDR3 is TGTGCCAGCAGCGTCAGCGGGCCCCAAGAGACCCAGTACTTC.

This rearrangement joins TRBV7-2 to TRBJ2-1; the match to TRBD2 covers 7 bases. The germline CDR1 and CDR2 sequences are SGHTA and FQGNSA. The CDR3 covers 21 residues. With 0 bases clipped from V and 4 bases from J, the junction kept 21 bases outside the gene matches. The chain's CDR3 is CASSLAPSGGRPIYGYNEQFF. The DNA for the CDR3 is TGTGCCAGCAGCTTAGCCCCTAGCGGAGGCCGGCCAATATACGGGTACAATGAGCAGTTCTTC.

This clone was seen a few times. V usage is TRBV6-5 and J usage is TRBJ2-3, with 7 bases aligning to TRBD1. From germline, CDR1 is MNHEY and CDR2 SVGAGI. Losses at the gene ends were 6 bases for V and 0 bases for J; bases not matched to a gene: 3. CDR3 length equals 14 residues. Here the CDR3 reads CASRDRSSTDTQYF. DNA of the CDR3: TGTGCCAGCAGGGACAGGTCCAGCACAGATACGCAGTATTTT.

This clone appeared a few times. This sequence joins TRBV4-1 and TRBJ2-3; 10 nucleotides align to TRBD2. Germline V gene lookup returns CDR1 MGHRA and CDR2 YSYEKL. The V and J ends lost 5 bases and 4 bases, in that order; junction bases with no gene match: 6. This CDR3 has 15 amino acids. In DNA, the CDR3 is TGCGCCAGCAGCAAAGGACTAGCGGTGTCAGATACGCAGTATTTT. It translates to CASSKGLAVSDTQYF.

In DNA, the CDR3 is TGTGCCAGCAGTGGGGGACAGCAAGAGACCCAGTACTTC. This encodes CASSGGQQETQYF. The chain joins TRBV2 to TRBJ2-5; 7 nucleotides align to TRBD1. The CDR3 totals 13 residues. The junction had 1 base not matched to a gene; V was cut back by 4 bases and J by 2 bases. Germline V lookup: CDR1 SNHLY, CDR2 FYNNEI.

The chain links TRBV9 to TRBJ2-1, with D possibly being TRBD2 (5 bases). Looked up from germline, CDR1 is SGDLS and CDR2 is YYNGEE. This CDR3 contains 13 residues. V was shortened by 2 bases and J by 4 bases, with 7 bases between the two germline ends. The CDR3 sequence: CASSVSGYNEQFF. In DNA form, the CDR3 reads TGTGCCAGCAGCGTCAGCGGTTACAATGAGCAGTTCTTC. The full variable domain, its missing parts supplied by reference TRBV9 and TRBJ2-1, is DSGVTQTPKHLITATGQRVTLRCSPRSGDLSVYWYQQSLDQGLQFLIQYYNGEERAKGNILERFSAQQFPDLHSELNLSSLELGDSALYFCASSVSGYNEQFFGPGTRLTVL.

A few counts support this clone. This chain links TRBV20-1 with TRBJ2-1, with D unresolved. V was shortened by 5 bases and J by 5 bases, with 4 bases between the two germline ends. From germline, CDR1 is DFQATT and CDR2 SNEGSKA (reference sequence). The CDR3 loop spans 10 amino acids. The CDR3 loop reads CSAYDNEQFF. CDR3 coding DNA: TGCAGTGCTTATGACAATGAGCAGTTCTTC.

The chain uses TRBV10-3 and TRBJ2-7; the match to TRBD1 covers 11 bases. This CDR3 has 14 amino acids. The V gene end was trimmed by 7 bases and the J gene end by 4 bases; junction bases not matched to a gene: 6. Germline assignment: CDR1 ENHRY and CDR2 SYGVKD. CDR3 region: CAITPGTGGYEQYF. The CDR3 coding sequence is TGTGCCATCACCCCCGGGACAGGGGGATACGAGCAGTACTTC.

The V gene is TRBV7-9, the J gene TRBJ2-1; no definite D call. Trimming shortened V by 4 bases and J by 12 bases, and 19 bases separated the two germline ends. The germline V gene has CDR1 SEHNR and CDR2 FQNEAQ (reference sequence). The CDR3 runs 14 residues. The chain's CDR3 is CASSSSLHSPVQFF. The CDR3 nucleotides are TGTGCCAGCAGCTCTAGTCTTCATTCTCCGGTGCAGTTCTTC.

A single count supports this clone. This chain connects TRBV7-2 to TRBJ1-1, with TRBD1 matching 10 bases. The CDR3 consists of 13 residues. J gave up 10 bases and V 2 bases, and 4 bases lay outside the gene matches. CDR1 is SGHTA, CDR2 FQGNSA, per germline. The DNA for the CDR3 is TGTGCCAGCAGCTTAAGCGGGACAGGGGTAGCTTTCTTT. It codes for CASSLSGTGVAFF.

This clone turned up a few times. The V call is TRBV4-3, the J call TRBJ2-1, with a weak D call TRBD2 (6 bases). This CDR3 is built from 12 residues. V gave up 2 bases and J gave up 8 bases, with 7 bases separating them. Germline V lookup: CDR1 LGHNA, CDR2 YSLEER. The CDR3 region has the DNA TGCGCCAGCAGCCAATGGGGGGATGAGCAGTTCTTC. Its translation: CASSQWGDEQFF.

The chain couples TRBV4-3 to TRBJ2-3; 7 nucleotides line up with TRBD1. CDR1 LGHNA and CDR2 YSLEER come from the germline V gene. There are 16 residues in the CDR3. The ends lost 4 bases at V and 2 bases at J; junction bases unmatched: 9. In DNA form, the CDR3 reads TGCGCCAGCAGCCCCAGTGGGACAGCCTTCACAGATACGCAGTATTTT. The encoded protein is CASSPSGTAFTDTQYF.